A selection of T cell receptor beta chains follows, all from one sample in a study of T cells in localized non-small cell lung cancer. The method was immunoSEQ multiplex PCR; TCRdb's version includes in-frame clones alone and lacks a portion of them. The sample contains approximately 35,000 clones, approximately 90% of which appear only once. Sequences were derived from peripheral blood mononuclear cells, sampled before any cancer treatment. The receptors were sampled from a female donor over 55 with stage II lung adenocarcinoma. Each CDR3 is given with its conserved first and last residue. D genes are given only for firm matches. The size field is filled for only some rows; it gives once, few, many or a size class.

d_gene | j_gene | v_gene | abundance | CDR3aa | CDR3nt
. | TRBJ2-7 | TRBV7-2 | . | CASSLGQLFYEQYF | TGTGCCAGCAGCTTAGGCCAGCTTTTCTACGAGCAGTACTTC
TRBD2 | TRBJ2-7 | TRBV18 | . | CASSPSSGFDNFF | TGTGCCAGCTCACCCTCTAGCGGGTTCGACAACTTCTTC
TRBD1 | TRBJ2-1 | TRBV7-9 | . | CASSTLTGATVNEQFF | TGTGCCAGCAGCACCCTGACAGGGGCCACCGTCAATGAGCAGTTCTTC
TRBD1 | TRBJ2-1 | TRBV4-3 | once | CASSQDRQGPYNEQFF | TGCGCCAGCAGCCAAGATAGACAGGGGCCTTACAATGAGCAGTTCTTC
TRBD2 | TRBJ2-1 | TRBV27 | few | CASSLGSLAGRRVEQFF | TGTGCCAGCAGTTTAGGATCCCTAGCGGGTCGGAGGGTAGAGCAGTTCTTC
. | TRBJ2-7 | TRBV5-4 | . | CASSLKGGGNFEQYF | TGTGCCAGCAGCTTGAAAGGGGGGGGAAATTTCGAGCAGTACTTC
TRBD1 | TRBJ1-4 | TRBV5-3 | . | CARSLVRGQLIAATNEKLFF | TGTGCCAGAAGCTTGGTGAGGGGACAGCTTATAGCCGCAACTAATGAAAAACTGTTTTTT
. | TRBJ2-1 | TRBV19 | . | CASRDSTYNEQFF | TGTGCCAGTAGGGATAGCACCTACAATGAGCAGTTCTTC
. | TRBJ1-3 | TRBV14 | once | CASSQGTVAGNTIYF | TGTGCCAGCAGCCAAGGGACGGTAGCTGGAAACACCATATATTTT
. | TRBJ2-1 | TRBV11-2 | once | CASSVDRSNEQFF | TGTGCCAGCAGCGTAGATCGGTCCAATGAGCAGTTCTTC
. | TRBJ2-3 | TRBV7-2 | . | CASSLRRRGTTDTQYF | TGTGCCAGCAGCTTAAGGAGGAGGGGTACGACAGATACGCAGTATTTT
TRBD2 | TRBJ2-5 | TRBV18 | . | CASSGTSGNGETQYF | TGTGCCAGCTCCGGAACTAGCGGGAATGGTGAGACCCAGTACTTC
. | TRBJ1-5 | TRBV6-1 | . | CASSEIVRSGAPQHF | TGTGCCAGCAGTGAAATTGTGAGGAGCGGGGCGCCCCAGCATTTT
TRBD2 | TRBJ2-5 | TRBV30 | . | CAWSVRGGAQYF | TGTGCCTGGAGTGTACGTGGGGGGGCCCAGTACTTC
. | TRBJ1-3 | TRBV5-5 | few | CASSLGKGYSGNTIYF | TGTGCCAGCAGCTTAGGCAAGGGATACTCTGGAAACACCATATATTTT
. | TRBJ1-6 | TRBV7-9 | . | CASSFDRPLHF | TGTGCCAGCAGCTTTGACAGGCCTCTCCACTTT
. | TRBJ2-2 | TRBV5-1 | . | CASSTDFAGELFF | TGCGCCAGCAGCACCGATTTCGCCGGGGAGCTGTTTTTT
TRBD2 | TRBJ2-3 | TRBV28 | . | CASPPGLVSPVDTQYF | TGTGCCAGCCCCCCGGGACTAGTTTCACCAGTTGATACGCAGTATTTT
TRBD1 | TRBJ2-1 | TRBV5-1 | . | CASSLAGGGLNEQFF | TGCGCCAGCAGCTTGGCAGGGGGCGGATTGAATGAGCAGTTCTTC
. | TRBJ1-1 | TRBV28 | . | CASSLRGGGTEAFF | TGTGCCAGCAGTCTCCGCGGTGGGGGCACTGAAGCTTTCTTT
. | TRBJ1-5 | TRBV4-3 | . | CASSQDSQGNQPQHF | TGCGCCAGCAGCCAAGATTCACAGGGTAATCAGCCCCAGCATTTT
TRBD1 | TRBJ2-2 | TRBV2 | once | CASSVTGTGGPYTGELFF | TGTGCCAGCAGTGTAACCGGGACAGGGGGCCCTTACACCGGGGAGCTGTTTTTT
TRBD1 | TRBJ1-2 | TRBV30 | . | CAWSPRGANYGYTF | TGTGCCTGGAGTCCCAGGGGGGCTAACTATGGCTACACCTTC
TRBD1 | TRBJ1-3 | TRBV2 | . | CASSEQRTGGGNTIYF | TGTGCCAGCAGTGAACAAAGGACAGGGGGAGGAAACACCATATATTTT
TRBD1 | TRBJ1-5 | TRBV7-8 | few | CASSPYGWGQGNQPQHF | TGTGCCAGCAGCCCTTACGGGTGGGGACAGGGGAATCAGCCCCAGCATTTT
TRBD2 | TRBJ2-5 | TRBV5-1 | . | CASSFGRAGETQYF | TGCGCCAGCAGCTTTGGGAGGGCCGGAGAGACCCAGTACTTC
. | TRBJ2-7 | TRBV27 | . | CASSNADFYEQYF | TGTGCCAGCAGTAACGCGGACTTTTACGAGCAGTACTTC
. | TRBJ1-4 | TRBV9 | . | CASSVQVGDNEKLFF | TGTGCCAGCAGCGTACAGGTTGGGGATAATGAAAAACTGTTTTTT
TRBD1 | TRBJ1-2 | TRBV9 | . | CASSVDQGATNYGYTF | TGTGCCAGCAGCGTAGATCAGGGGGCCACTAACTATGGCTACACCTTC
TRBD2 | TRBJ2-1 | TRBV7-3 | . | CASSLAGGASYNEQFF | TGTGCCAGCAGCTTAGCGGGGGGAGCCTCCTACAATGAGCAGTTCTTC
TRBD1 | TRBJ1-3 | TRBV19 | . | CASSARQGGSGNTIYF | TGTGCCAGTAGTGCCCGACAGGGAGGCTCTGGAAACACCATATATTTT
TRBD2 | TRBJ2-5 | TRBV6-5 | . | CASSPSGVSETQYF | TGTGCCAGCAGTCCCAGCGGGGTTTCGGAGACCCAGTACTTC
. | TRBJ1-1 | TRBV19 | . | CASMGVGGTEAFF | TGTGCCAGTATGGGGGTAGGGGGCACTGAAGCTTTCTTT
. | TRBJ1-1 | TRBV10-3 | . | CAGGGNTEAFF | TGTGCCGGGGGAGGGAACACTGAAGCTTTCTTT
. | TRBJ1-4 | TRBV9 | . | CASRKGVGTNEKLFF | TGTGCCAGCAGAAAGGGGGTAGGAACTAATGAAAAACTGTTTTTT
TRBD1 | TRBJ2-7 | TRBV6-5 | . | CASSYSTGIEQYF | TGTGCCAGCAGTTACTCGACAGGGATTGAGCAGTACTTC
TRBD1 | TRBJ1-1 | TRBV5-6 | once | CASNVQGTMNTEAFF | TGTGCCAGCAACGTACAGGGGACCATGAACACTGAAGCTTTCTTT
TRBD1 | TRBJ2-1 | TRBV7-9 | . | CASSLGTGWHNEQFF | TGTGCCAGCAGCTTAGGGACAGGGTGGCACAATGAGCAGTTCTTC
. | TRBJ1-1 | TRBV19 | . | CASSIALDGTEAFF | TGTGCCAGTAGTATAGCCCTTGATGGAACTGAAGCTTTCTTT
TRBD1 | TRBJ1-1 | TRBV5-5 | . | CASNEQGDLSITEAFF | TGTGCCAGCAACGAACAGGGGGACCTCTCGATAACTGAAGCTTTCTTT
. | TRBJ1-6 | TRBV9 | . | CASSYTLGMDNSPLHF | TGTGCCAGCAGCTACACCTTAGGGATGGATAATTCACCCCTCCACTTT
. | TRBJ1-5 | TRBV6-1 | . | CASSAVTVSNQPQHF | TGTGCCAGCAGTGCAGTGACAGTTTCCAATCAGCCCCAGCATTTT
. | TRBJ1-5 | TRBV6-6 | . | CASSHRLGAGQPQHF | TGTGCCAGCAGTCATCGATTGGGGGCCGGACAGCCCCAGCATTTT
TRBD1 | TRBJ1-1 | TRBV5-1 | . | CAGSAGTGALTEAFF | TGCGCCGGCAGCGCGGGGACAGGGGCACTCACTGAAGCTTTCTTT